The 10 T cell receptor beta chains below were found in one sample sequenced in a study of cytomegalovirus exposure and HLA in healthy donors. This PCR relied on a set of 60 Vbeta primers and 13 Jbeta primers. Generated by immunoSEQ multiplex PCR, the TCRdb table keeps only in-frame clones and is missing some. The sample holds tens of thousands of clones. Input material: PBMCs. Receptor source: a male donor in good health and CMV-seronegative.

CDR3 bases: TGTGCCAGCAGGGCGACTAGCGGGGTCGGGGAGCTGTTTTTT. Its protein is CASRATSGVGELFF. The chain carries TRBV11-1 and TRBJ2-2; 11 bases are a match to TRBD2. CDR1 is SGHAT and CDR2 is FQDESV in the germline V gene (reference sequence). V trimming: 6 bases; J trimming: 7 bases; junction bases outside the gene matches: 4. This CDR3 is built from 14 residues.

This CDR3 reads CASSRSGTSGRGSYTF. For the CDR3, the DNA is TGTGCCAGTAGTAGATCCGGGACCTCCGGTCGGGGGAGCTACACCTTC. The chain carries TRBV19 and TRBJ1-2; D perhaps matches TRBD1 (5 bases). This CDR3 spans 16 amino acids. In germline, CDR1 is LNHDA, CDR2 SQIVND (reference sequence). Trimming removed 4 bases from V and 9 bases from J, with 24 bases in between.

This chain links TRBV2 with TRBJ1-4, with D tentatively TRBD1 (6 bases). This CDR3 has 15 residues. Trimming left V 7 bases short and J 7 bases short, with 19 bases between. Per germline, CDR1 SNHLY and CDR2 FYNNEI. CDR3 DNA: TGTGCCAGCAAGGGGACAAAGGGGAGGGTTGAAAAACTGTTTTTT. It encodes CASKGTKGRVEKLFF.

The rearrangement uses TRBV30 and TRBJ2-7; 8 bases match TRBD1. The trim removed 1 base at V and 2 bases at J, leaving 4 bases unmatched. Germline assignment: CDR1 GTSNPN and CDR2 SVGIG (reference sequence). The CDR3 sequence is 14 residues long. The CDR3 protein is CAWSGGTGAYEQYF. CDR3 DNA sequence: TGTGCCTGGAGTGGAGGGACAGGTGCCTACGAGCAGTACTTC.

The rearrangement links TRBV28 to TRBJ1-6, with TRBD1 identical over 12 bases. V trimming: 5 bases; J trimming: 8 bases; junction bases outside the gene matches: 10. Germline V lookup: CDR1 MDHEN, CDR2 SYDVKM. The CDR3 sequence is 17 residues long. The CDR3 reads CASSPTSGQGAYSPLHF. CDR3 nucleotides: TGTGCCAGCAGTCCAACATCGGGACAGGGGGCCTATTCACCCCTCCACTTT. The complete variable domain, with remaining parts taken from reference TRBV28 and TRBJ1-6, reads DVKVTQSSRYLVKRTGEKVFLECVQDMDHENMFWYRQDPGLGLRLIYFSYDVKMKEKGDIPEGYSVSREKKERFSLILESASTNQTSMYLCASSPTSGQGAYSPLHFGNGTRLTVT.

This chain joins TRBV19 and TRBJ1-5; 7 nucleotides line up with TRBD1. Per the germline V gene, CDR1 is LNHDA and CDR2 is SQIVND (reference sequence). CDR3 length: 15 amino acids. The ends lost 5 bases at V and 7 bases at J; junction bases unmatched: 11. In nucleotides, the CDR3 is TGTGCCAGTAGTTTAACCTACAGGGGCGGACAGCCCCAGCATTTT. Amino acid sequence: CASSLTYRGGQPQHF.

J is TRBJ2-7 and V is TRBV14; 9 positions agree with TRBD1. CDR3 size: 22 residues. Germline assignment: CDR1 SGHDN and CDR2 FVKESK. Trimming cost V 2 bases and J 2 bases; bases outside gene matches: 25. As DNA, the CDR3 is TGTGCCAGCAGCCAATATCTTCAGAGGGACAGGGAGCAGCGGAGCTCTCCCTACGAGCAGTACTTC. Translated: CASSQYLQRDREQRSSPYEQYF.

The rearrangement uses TRBV10-3 and TRBJ1-2; D may be TRBD1 (5 bases). Trimming removed 2 bases at V and 2 bases at J, with 9 bases between. Germline V CDR1 and CDR2: ENHRY, SYGVKD. The CDR3 is made up of 14 amino acids. The CDR3 spells CAISETGLNYGYTF. CDR3 sequence (DNA): TGTGCCATCAGTGAGACAGGCCTGAACTATGGCTACACCTTC.

Turning to this clone: This same CDR3 is encoded by further DNA sequences in the sample. V usage is TRBV5-1 and J usage is TRBJ2-5; D is perhaps TRBD2 (6 bases). Germline values: CDR1 SGHRS, CDR2 YFSETQ. V was pared by 0 bases and J by 4 bases, with 7 bases between. The CDR3 is 13 residues long. CDR3 protein: CASSLAGGETQYF. DNA of the CDR3: TGCGCCAGCAGCTTGGCCGGGGGAGAGACCCAGTACTTC.

The chain couples TRBV10-3 to TRBJ2-1; TRBD2 matches at 10 bases. V was clipped by 3 bases and J by 5 bases; unmatched bases: 7. CDR1 is ENHRY, CDR2 SYGVKD, per germline. The CDR3 has 16 amino acids. The CDR3 reads CAISDPTSGADNEQFF. CDR3 coding DNA: TGTGCCATCAGTGACCCTACTAGCGGGGCCGACAATGAGCAGTTCTTC.